The 10 T cell receptor beta chains listed next were all sequenced from one sample in a study of Ad26.COV2.S vaccination and SARS-CoV-2 variants. Treatment in this sample: around 19 received Ad26.COV2.S at low or high dose, single or two shots; 5 received placebo; per-sample allocation not given. All samples were drawn on day 63, counting from the first vaccine or placebo injection. This table comes from immunoSEQ multiplex PCR, and its TCRdb copy is limited to in-frame clones, with some not included. The sample includes hundreds of thousands of clones, around 90% of them seen just once. The sample in question was peripheral blood, obtained in a trial of Ad26.COV2.S vaccine versus placebo. These receptors were collected from a person between 18 and 65 years old who received the Ad26.COV2.S COVID-19 vaccine or a placebo.

The chain links TRBV27 to TRBJ1-1, with D possibly TRBD1 on 5 matching bases. Per germline, CDR1 MNHEY and CDR2 SMNVEV (reference sequence). The CDR3 extends over 13 amino acids. The V end was cut by 8 bases, the J end by 5 bases, with 15 bases between. CDR3 residues: CASGLAWGTEAFF. The CDR3 DNA sequence: TGTGCCAGCGGACTAGCTTGGGGGACTGAAGCTTTCTTT.

The chain combines TRBV9 with TRBJ2-7; tentatively, D is TRBD1 or TRBD2 (5 bases each). Germline V CDR1 and CDR2: SGDLS, YYNGEE. The CDR3 contains 13 residues. V lost 4 bases, J lost 7 bases, and 15 bases lay in between. CDR3 amino acids: CASSSWDGGEQYF. Written as DNA, the CDR3 is TGTGCCAGCAGCTCCTGGGACGGTGGGGAGCAGTACTTC.

The rearrangement links TRBV5-1 to TRBJ1-1, with TRBD1 identical over 7 bases. Germline CDR1 and CDR2: SGHRS and YFSETQ. The CDR3 sequence is 16 residues long. The trim removed 4 bases at V and 0 bases at J, leaving 9 bases unmatched. The CDR3 loop is CASSPDRDLMNTEAFF. CDR3 sequence (DNA): TGCGCCAGCAGCCCAGACAGGGACCTTATGAACACTGAAGCTTTCTTT.

The CDR3 protein is CASRQQGSSGYSNQPQHF. The CDR3 nucleotides are TGTGCCAGCAGGCAACAGGGGTCGAGCGGGTATAGCAATCAGCCCCAGCATTTT. The V call is TRBV16, the J call TRBJ1-5, with 7 bases matching TRBD1. Trimming removed 6 bases from V and 0 bases from J; junction bases left unmatched: 14. CDR3 length: 18 amino acids. CDR1 is KGHSY, CDR2 FQNENV, per germline.

This clone was detected once. This chain joins TRBV6-5 and TRBJ2-1; D is unresolved. The CDR3 runs to 14 residues. V dropped 10 bases and J dropped 6 bases, with 19 bases sitting between them. CDR1 is MNHEY and CDR2 is SVGAGI in the germline V gene. The CDR3 DNA follows: TGTGCCACCTCTGAGGATGAGCTCCCCAATGAGCAGTTCTTC. Protein: CATSEDELPNEQFF.

This chain connects TRBV4-1 to TRBJ2-3; D unclear. V was trimmed by 2 bases and J by 2 bases, leaving 11 bases between them. Germline-derived CDR1 and CDR2 are MGHRA and YSYEKL. The CDR3 length is 15 residues. Written as DNA, the CDR3 is TGCGCCAGCAGCCAAATGGCGATCGACACAGATACGCAGTATTTT. Translating gives CASSQMAIDTDTQYF.

The chain couples TRBV10-3 to TRBJ1-1; a weak D match, TRBD1 (5 bases). The ends were cut back, 3 bases at V and 1 base at J, with 9 bases in the middle. In germline, CDR1 is ENHRY, CDR2 SYGVKD. The CDR3 sequence is 14 residues long. The CDR3 DNA sequence: TGTGCCATCAGTGACGGGGGAGGGAACACTGAAGCTTTCTTT. This codes for CAISDGGGNTEAFF.

The chain carries TRBV6-2 or TRBV6-3 and TRBJ2-7; the D gene is possibly TRBD1 (5 bases). The V end was cut by 0 bases, the J end by 5 bases, with 14 bases between. The CDR3 spans 15 residues. Germline V gene sequence: CDR1 MNHEY, CDR2 SVGEGT. As DNA, the CDR3 is TGTGCCAGCAGTTACTCGGCAGGGTTATCCCACGAGCAGTACTTC. Its protein is CASSYSAGLSHEQYF.

CDR3 sequence: CASSFLGQGTKNTEAFF. As DNA, the CDR3 is TGTGCCAGCAGCTTCCTCGGACAGGGAACAAAGAACACTGAAGCTTTCTTT. This sequence joins TRBV5-8 and TRBJ1-1; 8 bases fit TRBD1. The CDR3 contains 17 residues. The germline gives CDR1 SGHTS, CDR2 YDEGEE. V lost 2 bases and J lost 1; bases outside the gene matches: 10.

The chain couples TRBV10-3 to TRBJ1-1; D may be TRBD1 (5 bases). Germline loops: CDR1 ENHRY, CDR2 SYGVKD. Between the trimmed V and J ends, which lost 5 bases and 1 base, there was a span of 5 bases. This CDR3 is 12 amino acids long. DNA of the CDR3: TGTGCCATCAGTCAGGGGAACACTGAAGCTTTCTTT. Its protein product is CAISQGNTEAFF.